These 16 T cell receptor beta chains were sequenced from one sample in a study of PD-L1 blockade in urothelial cancer. Libraries were prepared by immunoSEQ multiplex PCR; TCRdb keeps only in-frame clonotypes and omits some of them. The data contain 95,000 to 100,000 clones, around 86% of them singletons. The sample's time point: pretreatment peripheral blood. Sequencing used PBMCs, obtained around atezolizumab (anti-PD-L1) treatment. The receptor source for this set is a man between 60 and 70 years old with urothelial cancer.

The chain combines TRBV29-1 with TRBJ2-7, with a possible D match to TRBD1 (6 bases). V dropped 1 base and J dropped 2 bases, with 15 bases sitting between them. Germline assignment: CDR1 SQVTM and CDR2 ANQGSEA. This CDR3 region has 15 residues. The DNA for the CDR3 is TGCAGCGTTGAAGGGACAGCCAAAACTACCTACGAGCAGTACTTC. Amino acid sequence: CSVEGTAKTTYEQYF.

The genes are TRBV18 and TRBJ1-5; no clear D. The CDR3 runs to 15 residues. With 3 bases removed from V and 4 bases from J, the gap between germline ends came to 13 bases. Germline V gene lookup returns CDR1 KGHSH and CDR2 LQKENI. The CDR3 DNA is TGTGCCAGCTCACCGGGCCTCGCGGGGAATCAGCCCCAGCATTTT. Translated, it gives CASSPGLAGNQPQHF.

The V gene is TRBV7-2, the J gene TRBJ1-5; D is unresolved. Germline V gene lookup returns CDR1 SGHTA and CDR2 FQGNSA. Trimming took 1 base from V and 1 from J, leaving 11 bases between them. CDR3 length: 16 residues. The CDR3 region is CASSLVGGESNQPQHF. The DNA of the CDR3 is TGTGCCAGCAGCTTAGTCGGCGGCGAGAGCAATCAGCCCCAGCATTTT.

This chain joins TRBV9 and TRBJ2-1; 8 bases line up with TRBD1. With 3 bases clipped from V and 4 bases from J, the junction kept 9 bases outside the gene matches. CDR1 is SGDLS and CDR2 is YYNGEE in the germline V gene. The CDR3 has 16 residues. Here the CDR3 reads CASSGTGHTTYNEQFF. In nucleotides, the CDR3 is TGTGCCAGCAGCGGGACAGGGCATACAACTTACAATGAGCAGTTCTTC.

V and J are TRBV9 and TRBJ1-2; D unclear. The V gene's germline CDR1 is SGDLS and CDR2 YYNGEE. With 3 bases removed from V and 4 bases from J, the gap between germline ends came to 13 bases. The CDR3 contains 14 residues. DNA for the CDR3: TGTGCCAGCAGCGGAGCGGCGGTCGCCTATGGCTACACCTTC. Translation gives CASSGAAVAYGYTF.

The J gene is TRBJ1-2, the V gene TRBV2; D may be TRBD1 (5 bases). V was shortened by 3 bases and J by 3 bases, with 11 bases between the two germline ends. The CDR3 has 14 residues. CDR1 SNHLY and CDR2 FYNNEI come from the germline V gene. The chain's CDR3 is CASSDLPRDYGYTF. In DNA form, the CDR3 reads TGTGCCAGCAGTGACTTACCCAGGGACTATGGCTACACCTTC. Full variable domain (remainder filled in from reference TRBV2 and TRBJ1-2): EPEVTQTPSHQVTQMGQEVILRCVPISNHLYFYWYRQILGQKVEFLVSFYNNEISEKSEIFDDQFSVERPDGSNFTLKIRSTKLEDSAMYFCASSDLPRDYGYTFGSGTRLTVV.

The sample holds a few counts of this clone. The rearrangement joins TRBV7-9 to TRBJ2-4; 8 bases fit TRBD1. This CDR3 comprises 16 residues. In germline, CDR1 is SEHNR, CDR2 FQNEAQ (reference sequence). Trimming at V came to 2 bases and at J to 8 bases, leaving 11 bases not matched to a gene. The CDR3 is CASSLWVGTGGDIQYF. In DNA form, the CDR3 reads TGTGCCAGCAGCTTATGGGTCGGGACAGGCGGCGACATTCAGTACTTC.

This chain links TRBV7-2 with TRBJ2-2, with TRBD1 as a possible D gene (5 bases). V was pared by 5 bases and J by 7 bases, with 11 bases between. The germline V gene has CDR1 SGHTA and CDR2 FQGNSA. The CDR3 length is 13 residues. For the CDR3, the DNA is TGTGCCAGCAGCCTAACAGGACGCGGGGAGCTGTTTTTT. Translating it yields CASSLTGRGELFF. The whole variable domain, remainder taken from reference TRBV7-2 and TRBJ2-2, is GAGVSQSPSNKVTEKGKDVELRCDPISGHTALYWYRQSLGQGLEFLIYFQGNSAPDKSGLPSDRFSAERTGGSVSTLTIQRTQQEDSAVYLCASSLTGRGELFFGEGSRLTVL.

The chain is built from TRBV19 and TRBJ1-4; 8 nucleotides line up with TRBD1. The V and J ends lost 8 bases and 3 bases, in that order; junction bases with no gene match: 5. The CDR3 covers 14 residues. CDR1 and CDR2 (germline): LNHDA, SQIVND (reference sequence). The CDR3 loop reads CASGGQASNEKLFF. As DNA, the CDR3 is TGTGCCAGTGGGGGACAGGCATCTAATGAAAAACTGTTTTTT.

The chain links TRBV6-5 to TRBJ2-5; 11 bases line up with TRBD2. V lost 2 bases to trimming and J lost 7 bases; unmatched junction nucleotides: 6. Germline V CDR1 and CDR2: MNHEY, SVGAGI. CDR3 length equals 15 residues. The CDR3 DNA follows: TGTGCCAGCAGTTACACTAGCGGGAGCGGGGTGACCCAGTACTTC. Translated: CASSYTSGSGVTQYF.

The CDR3 sequence is CASSESIGGAAQPQHF. DNA for the CDR3: TGCGCCAGCAGTGAGTCGATAGGGGGCGCGGCTCAGCCCCAGCATTTT. The chain uses TRBV10-2 and TRBJ1-5, with 7 bases that match TRBD1. The CDR3 spans 16 residues. CDR1 is WSHSY, CDR2 SAAADI, per germline. Trimming cost V 0 bases and J 6 bases; bases outside gene matches: 8.

The chain uses TRBV6-1 and TRBJ1-1; weak D call: TRBD1 (6 bases). V was shortened by 6 bases and J by 5 bases, with 19 bases between the two germline ends. The CDR3 totals 15 residues. CDR1 MNHNS and CDR2 SASEGT come from the germline V gene. CDR3 sequence (DNA): TGTGCCAGCAGGGCATCTGACAGGATTCGGACTGAAGCTTTCTTT. Translating gives CASRASDRIRTEAFF.

V gene TRBV19 combines with J gene TRBJ1-5; perhaps TRBD1 as D (6 bases). The germline gives CDR1 LNHDA, CDR2 SQIVND (reference sequence). The V and J ends lost 5 bases and 3 bases respectively, with 11 bases between them. The CDR3 loop spans 14 amino acids. DNA of the CDR3: TGTGCCAGTAGTTCCTACAGGGACAATCAGCCCCAGCATTTT. Translating gives CASSSYRDNQPQHF.

The V gene is TRBV6-5, the J gene TRBJ1-2, with TRBD1 matching over 8 bases. The V gene end was trimmed by 0 bases and the J gene end by 7 bases; junction bases not matched to a gene: 4. The CDR3 is made up of 14 amino acids. Germline V gives CDR1 MNHEY, CDR2 SVGAGI. CDR3 protein: CASSYSDRDTGYTF. CDR3 in DNA: TGTGCCAGCAGTTACTCGGACAGGGACACTGGCTACACCTTC.

The chain joins TRBV25-1 to TRBJ1-1; weak D call: TRBD1 (6 bases). Trimming took 4 bases from V and 5 from J, leaving 11 bases between them. This CDR3 spans 13 amino acids. Germline CDR1 is MGHDK and CDR2 is SYGVNS. The CDR3, as DNA: TGTGCCAGCAGTGCAAACAGGGTTACTGAAGCTTTCTTT. Its protein is CASSANRVTEAFF. Complete variable domain (other parts from reference TRBV25-1 and TRBJ1-1): EADIYQTPRYLVIGTGKKITLECSQTMGHDKMYWYQQDPGMELHLIHYSYGVNSTEKGDLSSESTVSRIRTEHFPLTLESARPSHTSQYLCASSANRVTEAFFGQGTRLTVV.

The V call is TRBV28, the J call TRBJ2-1; a possible D gene is TRBD2 (5 bases). Per the germline V gene, CDR1 is MDHEN and CDR2 is SYDVKM. The ends were cut back, 5 bases at V and 12 bases at J, with 17 bases in the middle. The CDR3 loop spans 13 amino acids. In DNA, the CDR3 is TGTGCCAGCAGTGTGGGAGACCAAGGGAGGCAGTTCTTC. Protein: CASSVGDQGRQFF.